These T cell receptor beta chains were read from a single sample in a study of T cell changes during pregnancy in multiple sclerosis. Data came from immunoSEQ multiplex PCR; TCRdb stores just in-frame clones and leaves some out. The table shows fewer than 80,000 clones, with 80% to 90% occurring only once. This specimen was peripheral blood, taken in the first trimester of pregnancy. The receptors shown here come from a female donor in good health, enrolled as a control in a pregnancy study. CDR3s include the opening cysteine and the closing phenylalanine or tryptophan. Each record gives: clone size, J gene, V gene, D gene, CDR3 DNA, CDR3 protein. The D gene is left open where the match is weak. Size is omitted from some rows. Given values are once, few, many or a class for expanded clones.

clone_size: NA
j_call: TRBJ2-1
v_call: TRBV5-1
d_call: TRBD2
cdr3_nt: TGCGCCAGCAGCTTGGTCCTAGCGGGGGGTCACAATGAGCAGTTCTTC
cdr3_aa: CASSLVLAGGHNEQFF

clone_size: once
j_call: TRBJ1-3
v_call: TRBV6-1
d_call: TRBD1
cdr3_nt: TGTGCCAGCAGGAGACAACAGGGGACTGGAAACACCATATATTTT
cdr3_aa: CASRRQQGTGNTIYF

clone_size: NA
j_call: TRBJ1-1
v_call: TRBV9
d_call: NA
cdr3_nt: TGTGCCAGCAGCGTAGACGCGGACAGTACTGAAGCTTTCTTT
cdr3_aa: CASSVDADSTEAFF

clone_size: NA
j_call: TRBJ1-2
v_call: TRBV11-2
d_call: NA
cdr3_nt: TGTGCCAGCAGCTTAGCCGCGGTTAACTATGGCTACACCTTC
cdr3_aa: CASSLAAVNYGYTF

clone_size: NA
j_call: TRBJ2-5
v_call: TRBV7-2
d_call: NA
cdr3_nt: TGTGCCAGCAGCTTAAGCGTGGGAGTTCAGGAGACCCAGTACTTC
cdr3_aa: CASSLSVGVQETQYF

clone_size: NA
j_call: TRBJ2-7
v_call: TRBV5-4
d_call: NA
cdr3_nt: TGTGCCAGCAGCTCTGGCCCCCGCAGGGAGCAGTACTTC
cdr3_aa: CASSSGPRREQYF

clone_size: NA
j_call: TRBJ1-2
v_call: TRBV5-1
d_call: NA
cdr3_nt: TGCGCCAGCAGCTTGCCGACAGACTATGGCTACACCTTC
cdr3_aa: CASSLPTDYGYTF

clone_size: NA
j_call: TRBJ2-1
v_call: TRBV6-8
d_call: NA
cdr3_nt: TGTGCCAGCAGTTACGCCCTCACGCTCAGCTCCTACAATGAGCAGTTCTTC
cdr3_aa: CASSYALTLSSYNEQFF

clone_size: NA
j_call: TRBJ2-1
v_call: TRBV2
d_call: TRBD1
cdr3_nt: TGTGCCAGCAGTGAAGCGGGACAGGCTTACAATGAGCAGTTCTTC
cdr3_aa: CASSEAGQAYNEQFF

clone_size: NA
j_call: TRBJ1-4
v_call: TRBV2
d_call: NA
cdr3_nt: TGTGCCAGCAGTGACTGGGCCACAACTAATGAAAAACTGTTTTTT
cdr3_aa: CASSDWATTNEKLFF

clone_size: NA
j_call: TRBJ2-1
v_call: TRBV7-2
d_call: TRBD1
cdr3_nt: TGTGCCTTCGGGACAGGCAATTCCTACAATGAGCAGTTCTTC
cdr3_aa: CAFGTGNSYNEQFF

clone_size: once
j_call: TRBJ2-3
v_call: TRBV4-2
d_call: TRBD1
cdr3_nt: TGTGCCAGCAGCCAAGTATTGGGACAGGGGAATTACGATACGCAGTATTTT
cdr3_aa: CASSQVLGQGNYDTQYF

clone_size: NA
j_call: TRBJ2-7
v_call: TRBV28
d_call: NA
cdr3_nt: TGTGCCAGCAGTTTTTCCGCGTCGGGTCGATCGCGCTACGAGCAGTACTTC
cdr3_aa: CASSFSASGRSRYEQYF

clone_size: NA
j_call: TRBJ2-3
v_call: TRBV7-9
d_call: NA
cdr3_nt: TGTGCCAGCAGCTTAGACAGCTTCACAGATACGCAGTATTTT
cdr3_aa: CASSLDSFTDTQYF

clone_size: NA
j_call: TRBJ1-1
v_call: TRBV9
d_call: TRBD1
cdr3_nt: TGTGCCAGCAGCAGTAGGGGGGACAGCATGAACACTGAAGCTTTCTTT
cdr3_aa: CASSSRGDSMNTEAFF

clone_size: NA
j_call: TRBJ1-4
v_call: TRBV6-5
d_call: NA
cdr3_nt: TGTGCCAGCAAAAAAGGAGCCCCTAATGAAAAACTGTTTTTT
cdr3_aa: CASKKGAPNEKLFF

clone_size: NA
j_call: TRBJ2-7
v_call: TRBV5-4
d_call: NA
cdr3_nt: TGTGCCAGCAGCCCGGGGGGCAACGAGCAGTACTTC
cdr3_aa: CASSPGGNEQYF

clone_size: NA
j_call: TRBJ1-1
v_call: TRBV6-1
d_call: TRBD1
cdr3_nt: TGTGCCAGCAGTGGCTGGGACAGGGAGGACACTGAAGCTTTCTTT
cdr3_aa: CASSGWDREDTEAFF

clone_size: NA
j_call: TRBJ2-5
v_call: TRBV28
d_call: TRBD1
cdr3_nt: TGTGCCAGCAGGTCGACAGGGGACCAAGAGACCCAGTACTTC
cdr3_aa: CASRSTGDQETQYF

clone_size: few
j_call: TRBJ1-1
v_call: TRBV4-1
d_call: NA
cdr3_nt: TGCGCCAGCAGCCCCGGGATAGGCACTGAAGCTTTCTTT
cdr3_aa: CASSPGIGTEAFF

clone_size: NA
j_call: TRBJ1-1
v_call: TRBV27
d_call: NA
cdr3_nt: TGTGCCAGCAGTTCCCTCCCAACATCTTACAGGACTGAAGCTTTCTTT
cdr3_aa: CASSSLPTSYRTEAFF

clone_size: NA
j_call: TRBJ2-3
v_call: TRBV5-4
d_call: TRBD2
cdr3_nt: TGTGCCAGCAGCCTCCCACTAGCGGGAGTCTCAGATACGCAGTATTTT
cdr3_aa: CASSLPLAGVSDTQYF

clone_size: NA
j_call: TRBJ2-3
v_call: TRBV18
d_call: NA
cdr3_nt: TGTGCCAGCTCACCACGGGCGGGCAGCACAGATACGCAGTATTTT
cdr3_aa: CASSPRAGSTDTQYF

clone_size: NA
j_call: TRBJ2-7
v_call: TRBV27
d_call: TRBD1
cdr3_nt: TGTGCCAGCAGTTTAGGACAGGGATACTACGAGCAGTACTTC
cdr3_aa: CASSLGQGYYEQYF

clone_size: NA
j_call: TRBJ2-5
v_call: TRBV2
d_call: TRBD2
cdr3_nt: TGTGCCAGCACTGGGCTAGCGGGGGTAGAGACCCAGTACTTC
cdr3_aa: CASTGLAGVETQYF

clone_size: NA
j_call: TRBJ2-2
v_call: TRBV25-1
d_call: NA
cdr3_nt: TGTGCCAGCAGTGGTGGCGGCCGGTCCGGGGAGCTGTTTTTT
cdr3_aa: CASSGGGRSGELFF

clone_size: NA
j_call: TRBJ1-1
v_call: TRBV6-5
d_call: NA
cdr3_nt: TGTGCCAGCAGTCGGACCGGGGGGATGAACACTGAAGCTTTCTTT
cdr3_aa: CASSRTGGMNTEAFF

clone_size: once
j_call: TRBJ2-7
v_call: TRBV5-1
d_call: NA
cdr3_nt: TGCGCCAGCAGCTTTAAAGGAGGGGTGTCAGAGCAGTACTTC
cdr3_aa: CASSFKGGVSEQYF

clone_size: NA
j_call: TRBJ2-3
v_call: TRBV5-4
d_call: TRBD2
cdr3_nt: TGTGCCAGCAGCTTAGCGGGAGCATTAGATACGCAGTATTTT
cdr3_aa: CASSLAGALDTQYF

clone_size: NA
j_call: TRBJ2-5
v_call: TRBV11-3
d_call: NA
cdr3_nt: TGTGCCAGCAGTCGCCCGGGGCAAGAGACCCAGTACTTC
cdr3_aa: CASSRPGQETQYF

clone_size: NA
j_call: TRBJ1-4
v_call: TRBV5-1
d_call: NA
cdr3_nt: TGCGCCAGCAGTTTTTCCCCTGCAACTAATGAAAAACTGTTTTTT
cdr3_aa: CASSFSPATNEKLFF

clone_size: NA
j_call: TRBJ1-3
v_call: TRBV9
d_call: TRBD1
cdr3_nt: TGTGCCAGCAGCCCCGGGACAGTCTCTGGAAACACCATATATTTT
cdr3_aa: CASSPGTVSGNTIYF

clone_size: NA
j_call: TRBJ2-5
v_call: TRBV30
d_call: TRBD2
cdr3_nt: TGTGCCTGGAGTGCGGGACTAGCGACAAACGGCAAGAATACCCAGTACTTC
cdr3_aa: CAWSAGLATNGKNTQYF

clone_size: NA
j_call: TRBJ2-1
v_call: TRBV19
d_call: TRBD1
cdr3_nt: TGTGCCAGTAGTATAGCACGGACAGGGGCTAACAATGAGCAGTTCTTC
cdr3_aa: CASSIARTGANNEQFF

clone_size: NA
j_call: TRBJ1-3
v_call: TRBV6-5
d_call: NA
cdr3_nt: TGTGCCAGCAGTTACTCGAGAACTGGAAACACCATATATTTT
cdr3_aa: CASSYSRTGNTIYF

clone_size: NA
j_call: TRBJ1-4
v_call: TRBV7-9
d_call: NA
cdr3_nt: TGTGCCAGCAGCTTAGATTCCCGAGGAAGAATTATCGGTGAAAAACTGTTTTTT
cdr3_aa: CASSLDSRGRIIGEKLFF

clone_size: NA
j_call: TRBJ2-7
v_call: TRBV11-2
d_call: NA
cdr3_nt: TGTGCCAGCAGCACCACAGGCTACGAGCAGTACTTC
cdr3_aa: CASSTTGYEQYF

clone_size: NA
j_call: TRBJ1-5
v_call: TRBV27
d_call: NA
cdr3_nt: TGTGCCAGCAGTTTGTCACAGTATAGCAATCAGCCCCAGCATTTT
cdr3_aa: CASSLSQYSNQPQHF

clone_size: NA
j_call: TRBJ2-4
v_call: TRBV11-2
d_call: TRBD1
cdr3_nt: TGTGCCAGCAGCTTAGAAGGGGGCAGGTGGTTAGATTACATTCAGTACTTC
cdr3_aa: CASSLEGGRWLDYIQYF

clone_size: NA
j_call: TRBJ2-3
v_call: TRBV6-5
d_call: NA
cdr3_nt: TGTGCCAGCAGTTACCGGGGGGCCCCCACAGATACGCAGTATTTT
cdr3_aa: CASSYRGAPTDTQYF

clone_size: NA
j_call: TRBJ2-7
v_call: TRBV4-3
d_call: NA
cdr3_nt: TGCGCCAGCAGCCAAGAGGGGCAGGGGAGCTACGAGCAGTACTTC
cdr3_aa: CASSQEGQGSYEQYF

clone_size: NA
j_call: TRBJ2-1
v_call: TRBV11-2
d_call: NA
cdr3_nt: TGTGCCAGCAGCTTAGATCGCGGACAGTTTGGAGGTGAGCAGTTCTTC
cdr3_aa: CASSLDRGQFGGEQFF

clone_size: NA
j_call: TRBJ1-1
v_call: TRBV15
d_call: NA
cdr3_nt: TGTGCCACCAGCAGAGGCAGACAGTTCACTGAAGCTTTCTTT
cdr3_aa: CATSRGRQFTEAFF

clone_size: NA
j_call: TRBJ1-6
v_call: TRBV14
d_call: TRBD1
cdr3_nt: TGTGCCAGCAGTGGGACAGGGGGGACATTTTATAATTCACCCCTCCACTTT
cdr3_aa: CASSGTGGTFYNSPLHF

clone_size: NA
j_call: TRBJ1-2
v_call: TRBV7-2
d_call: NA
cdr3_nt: TGTGCCAGCAGCTTGGGATTTTCGGGGTCCGGCTACACCTTC
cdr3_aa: CASSLGFSGSGYTF

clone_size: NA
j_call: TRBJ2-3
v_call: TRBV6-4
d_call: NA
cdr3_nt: TGTGCCAGCAGTGACTCCCCCGGGGTGGGCTTCACAGATACGCAGTATTTT
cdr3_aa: CASSDSPGVGFTDTQYF

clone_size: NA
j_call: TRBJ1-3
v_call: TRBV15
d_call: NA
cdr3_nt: TGTGCCACCAGCAGGGGACTGTGGGACCCCTCTGGAAACACCATATATTTT
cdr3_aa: CATSRGLWDPSGNTIYF